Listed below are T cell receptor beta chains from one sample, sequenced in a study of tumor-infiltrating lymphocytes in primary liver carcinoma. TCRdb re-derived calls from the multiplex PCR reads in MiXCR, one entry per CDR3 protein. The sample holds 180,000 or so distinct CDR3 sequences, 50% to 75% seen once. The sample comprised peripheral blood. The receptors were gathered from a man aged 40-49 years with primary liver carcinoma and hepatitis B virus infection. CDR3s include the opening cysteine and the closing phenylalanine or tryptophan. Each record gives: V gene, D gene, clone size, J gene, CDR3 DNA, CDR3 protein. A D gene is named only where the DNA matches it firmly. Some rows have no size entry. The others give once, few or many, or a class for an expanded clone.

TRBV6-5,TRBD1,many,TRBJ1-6,TGTGCCAGCAGGGACAGGGAGAATTCACCCCTCCACTTT,CASRDRENSPLHF
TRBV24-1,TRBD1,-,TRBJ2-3,TGTGCCACCAGTGATTCCCGACAGGGATCAGATACGCAGTATTTT,CATSDSRQGSDTQYF
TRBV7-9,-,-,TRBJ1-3,TGTGCCAGCAGCTTAGACGGGTCCGCTGGAAACACCATATATTTT,CASSLDGSAGNTIYF
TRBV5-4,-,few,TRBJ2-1,TGTGCCAGCAGCCCCCGGGATTACAATGAGCAGTTCTTC,CASSPRDYNEQFF
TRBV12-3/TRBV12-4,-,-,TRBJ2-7,TGTGCCTGCGGGACCTCCTACGAGCAGTACTTC,CACGTSYEQYF
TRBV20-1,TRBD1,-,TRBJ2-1,TGCAGTGCTAGAGCTCCACAGGGGGATGAGCGGTTGTTC,CSARAPQGDERLF
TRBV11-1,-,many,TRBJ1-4,TGTGCCAGCAGCTTCGGTTTGGATGAAAAACTGTTTTTT,CASSFGLDEKLFF
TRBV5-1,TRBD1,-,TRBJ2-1,TGCGCCAGCAGCAGACAGGGAACCACCCTGAATGAGCAGTTCTTC,CASSRQGTTLNEQFF
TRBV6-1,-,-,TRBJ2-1,TGTGCCAGCAGTGTCGGGCGGGGTGCCTACAATGAGCAGTTCTTC,CASSVGRGAYNEQFF
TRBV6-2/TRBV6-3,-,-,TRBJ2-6,TGTGCCAGCAAGGGACTGGGTCCTGTCACTGGGGCCAACGTCCTGACTTTC,CASKGLGPVTGANVLTF
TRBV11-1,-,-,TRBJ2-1,TGTGCCAGCAGCTTAGATGGCGGAACCCCCTACAATGAGCAGTTCTTC,CASSLDGGTPYNEQFF
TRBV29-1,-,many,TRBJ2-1,TGCAGCGTTGAAGATACTACTCACAATGAGCAGTTCTTC,CSVEDTTHNEQFF
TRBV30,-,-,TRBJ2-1,TGTGCCTGGAGCGGGAGCTCCTACAATGAGCAGTTCTTC,CAWSGSSYNEQFF
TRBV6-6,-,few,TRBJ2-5,TGTGCCAGCAGTTACGTCGGCAGGCCTCAAGAGACCCAGTACTTC,CASSYVGRPQETQYF
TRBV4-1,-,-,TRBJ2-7,TGCGCCAGCAGCCAAGAAGACAGCACCACGCAGTACTTC,CASSQEDSTTQYF
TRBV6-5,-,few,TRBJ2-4,TGTGCCAGCAGTTACGGGAGGACGGGCATTCAGTACTTC,CASSYGRTGIQYF
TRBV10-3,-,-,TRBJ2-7,TGTGCCATCAATATCGGAGACGCGTCCTACGAGCAGTACTTC,CAINIGDASYEQYF
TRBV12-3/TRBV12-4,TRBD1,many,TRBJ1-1,TGTGCCAGCAGTGACCGGGACAGGGTATTCACTGAAGCTTTCTTT,CASSDRDRVFTEAFF
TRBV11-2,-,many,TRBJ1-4,TGTGCCAGCAGCTTTCCCCGGGCTGGTGAGGAAAAACTGTTTTTT,CASSFPRAGEEKLFF
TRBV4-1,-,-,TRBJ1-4,TGCGCCAGCAGCCAAGAAAATGGTCGCCTGGGAGAAAAACTGTTTTTT,CASSQENGRLGEKLFF
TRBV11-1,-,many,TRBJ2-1,TGTGCCAGCAGCTTAACCAGAGCGGGTTATTACAATGAGCAGTTCTTC,CASSLTRAGYYNEQFF
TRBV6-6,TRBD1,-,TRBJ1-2,TGTCCCAGCAGTTACAGTTGGGTACAGGGGAACTATGGCTACACCTTC,CPSSYSWVQGNYGYTF
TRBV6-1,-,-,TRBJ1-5,TGTACCAGCAGGTCCCTCAGCAATCAGCCCCAGCATTTT,CTSRSLSNQPQHF
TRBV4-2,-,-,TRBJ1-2,TGTGCCAGCAGCCAAGATCTTGGGAATGACTATGGCTACACCTTC,CASSQDLGNDYGYTF
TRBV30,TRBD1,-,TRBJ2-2,TGTGCCGGAAGCGACAGGGGGCAAGGCGGGGAGCTGTTGTTT,CAGSDRGQGGELLF
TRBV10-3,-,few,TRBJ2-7,TGTGCCATCAGTGAGTCGTCAGGTCTGAAATGGGACGAGCAGTACTTC,CAISESSGLKWDEQYF
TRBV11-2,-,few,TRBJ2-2,TGTGCCAGCAACTTCTCTACCGGGCCTTACACCGGGGAGCTGTTTTTT,CASNFSTGPYTGELFF
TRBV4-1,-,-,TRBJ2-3,TGCGCCAGCAGCCAAGAGCCAGATACGCAGTATTTT,CASSQEPDTQYF
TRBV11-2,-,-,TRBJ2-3,TGTGCCAGCAGCCCCCTGTGGTACACAGATATGCAGTATTTT,CASSPLWYTDMQYF
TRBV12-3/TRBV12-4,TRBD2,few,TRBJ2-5,TGTGCCAGCAGGGTTGGGACTAGCTACGAGACCCAGTACTTC,CASRVGTSYETQYF
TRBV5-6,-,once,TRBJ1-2,TGTGTCAGCAGCTCCGGTGAGATCTCCGACTACTATGGCTACACCTTC,CVSSSGEISDYYGYTF
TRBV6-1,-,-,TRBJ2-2,TGTGCCAGCAGTGTCGGGACATGGGAGACCGGGGAGCCGTTTTTT,CASSVGTWETGEPFF
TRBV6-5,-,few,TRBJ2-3,TGTGCCAGCATGGGAGTGGGTACAGATACGCAGTATTTT,CASMGVGTDTQYF
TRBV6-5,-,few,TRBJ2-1,TGTGCCAGCACCCCCTCTGGCGGGGACTACAATGAGCAGTTCTTC,CASTPSGGDYNEQFF
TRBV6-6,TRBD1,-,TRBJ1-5,TGTGCCAGCAGCCCAGGACAGGGCAAAGGGCAGCCCCAGCATTTT,CASSPGQGKGQPQHF
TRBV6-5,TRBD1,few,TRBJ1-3,TGTGCCAGCAGTTACTGGCAGGGGGCAGAAAACACCATATATTTT,CASSYWQGAENTIYF
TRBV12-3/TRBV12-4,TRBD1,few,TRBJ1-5,TGTGCCAGCAGTTTATCTAACAGGGGAGATCAGCCCCAGCATTTT,CASSLSNRGDQPQHF
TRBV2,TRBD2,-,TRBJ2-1,TGTGCCAGCAGTGAAATGGGGGAGGGTGAGCAGTTCTTC,CASSEMGEGEQFF
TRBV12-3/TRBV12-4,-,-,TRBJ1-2,TGTGCCAGCAGTTTTGGCCAGCAATATGGCTACACCTTC,CASSFGQQYGYTF
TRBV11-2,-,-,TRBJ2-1,TGTGTCAGCAGCCTCGGGAATTCCAATGAGCAGTTCTTC,CVSSLGNSNEQFF
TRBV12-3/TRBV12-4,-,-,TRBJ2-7,TGTGCCAGCAGTTTAGCGGACGTACCCTACGAGCAGTACTTC,CASSLADVPYEQYF
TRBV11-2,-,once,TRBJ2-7,TGTGCCAGCAGCTCCCCGGCATCCTCTTACGAGCAGTGCTTC,CASSSPASSYEQCF
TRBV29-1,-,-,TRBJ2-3,TGCAGCGTTGAAGATCTTGAGAGGGGGACGCAGTATTTT,CSVEDLERGTQYF
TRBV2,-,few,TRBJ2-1,TGTGCCAGCGGTGAAGCCCCCACCGATGAGCAGTTCTTC,CASGEAPTDEQFF
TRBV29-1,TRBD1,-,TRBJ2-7,TGCAGCGTAGGGACAGGGGCCGGCGAGCAGTACTTC,CSVGTGAGEQYF
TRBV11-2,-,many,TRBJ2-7,TGTGCCAGCAGCTTAGGGGGTGGGGCAGGACTGACCGAGCAGTACTTC,CASSLGGGAGLTEQYF
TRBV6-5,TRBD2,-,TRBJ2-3,TGTGCCAGCAGTCCGAGCGGGAGACCCACAGATACGCAGTATTTT,CASSPSGRPTDTQYF
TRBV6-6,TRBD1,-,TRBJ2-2,TGTGCCAGTAAACAGGGGTGGACCGGGGAGCTGTTTTTT,CASKQGWTGELFF
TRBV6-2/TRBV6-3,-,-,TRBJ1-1,TGTGCCAGCAGTTACTCAGGCAGGGACACTGAAGCTTTCTTT,CASSYSGRDTEAFF
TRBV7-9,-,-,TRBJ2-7,TGTGACAGCAGCTTGGACAGCTCCTACGAGCAGTACTTC,CDSSLDSSYEQYF
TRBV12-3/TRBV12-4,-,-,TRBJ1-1,TGTGCCAGCAGTTTTTCGGCCGACACTGAAGCTTTCTTT,CASSFSADTEAFF
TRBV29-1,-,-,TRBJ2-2,TGCAGCGTTGAAGACAGGGGTGGTACCGGGGAGCTGTTTTTT,CSVEDRGGTGELFF
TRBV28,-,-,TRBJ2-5,TGTGCCAGCAGGGAGCGCCAAGAGACCCAGTACTTC,CASRERQETQYF
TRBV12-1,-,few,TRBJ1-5,-,CASSWTVGVGNQPQHF
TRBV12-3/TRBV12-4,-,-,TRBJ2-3,TGTGCCAGCAGCGCTCGGTCTAGAAGAACAGATACGCAGTATTTT,CASSARSRRTDTQYF
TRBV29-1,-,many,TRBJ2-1,TGCAGCGTTGAGGGGTTAGCGGTAGCCTACAATGAGCAGTTCTTC,CSVEGLAVAYNEQFF
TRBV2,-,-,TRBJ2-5,TGTGCCAGCAGACCCCAGGGGAGCGAGACCCAGTACTTC,CASRPQGSETQYF
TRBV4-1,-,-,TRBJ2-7,TGCGCCAGCAGCCAAGACGAAGAGGGCTCCTACGAGCAGTACTTC,CASSQDEEGSYEQYF
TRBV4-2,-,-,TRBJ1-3,TGTGCCAGCAGCCAAGGGGGGACAAGGGACACCATATATTTT,CASSQGGTRDTIYF